One and the same sample provided the 8 T cell receptor beta chains below, sequenced in a study of tumor-infiltrating lymphocytes in primary liver carcinoma. A constant-region primer primed TCR beta cDNA synthesis from about 490 ng of total RNA. Three rounds of nested multiplex PCR with slightly modified ARM-PCR produced TCR beta libraries. Investigators reported that the first two PCR rounds, at 10 to 11 cycles each, used TRBV1-TRBV30 forward primers with a C-beta reverse primer. TCRdb processed the multiplex PCR reads anew with MiXCR; each CDR3 protein has one entry. The data show approximately 300,000 distinct CDR3 sequences, with more than 55% seen just once and roughly 9% held by the top ten. Extraction also yielded germline DNA, while blood RNA was obtained from unsorted whole blood. The source material was peripheral blood. The receptors derive from a man in his forties with primary liver carcinoma and hepatitis B virus infection.

J is TRBJ2-7 and V is TRBV10-3, with D maybe TRBD2 (5 bases). This CDR3 has 14 amino acids. V was clipped by 10 bases and J by 3 bases, with 19 bases between them. CDR1 is ENHRY and CDR2 is SYGVKD in the germline V gene. The CDR3 region has the DNA TGTGCCACCGAAGACGGGATGGCAGTCTACGAGCAGTACTTC. This gives the protein CATEDGMAVYEQYF.

Details on this clonotype: A much larger clone is a single base away; this may be a read error. This chain uses TRBV12-3 or TRBV12-4 with TRBJ2-3, with 7 bases identical to TRBD2. The CDR3 length is 15 residues. CDR3 bases: TGTGCCACCAGTTTAGGACTAGGGAGCACAGATACGCAGTATTTT. As protein: CATSLGLGSTDTQYF.

For this clonotype: A much larger clone differs from this one at a single base, so this may be a read error. The V gene is TRBV6-5, the J gene TRBJ2-2; D uncertain. Germline V lookup: CDR1 MNHEY, CDR2 SVGAGI. V was shortened by 10 bases and J by 6 bases, with 9 bases between the two germline ends. This CDR3 is 11 amino acids long. The CDR3 DNA sequence: TGTGCCACCCACTTCGCCGGGGAGCTGTTTTTT. It encodes CATHFAGELFF.

The V and J genes are TRBV12-3 or TRBV12-4 and TRBJ2-3, with unresolved D. The CDR3 spans 16 residues. The V end was cut by 7 bases, the J end by 2 bases, with 19 bases between. The DNA for the CDR3 is TGTGCCAGCACCCCTGGGGTCTCCACTAACACAGATACGCAGTATTTT. It encodes CASTPGVSTNTDTQYF.

In the case of this clonotype: An end of the junction does not agree with germline; a read error may underlie this. The V call is TRBV12-3 or TRBV12-4, the J call TRBJ1-2; D is possibly TRBD1 (5 bases). The CDR3 covers 14 residues. The CDR3 nucleotides read TGTGCCAGAAGTTTAGGACGGGGGGATTATGGCTACACCTTC. Amino acid sequence: CARSLGRGDYGYTF.

This clonotype has a count of ten or more. The J gene is TRBJ2-3, the V gene TRBV10-1, with D maybe TRBD1 (6 bases). The germline V gene has CDR1 WNHNN and CDR2 SYGVQD (reference sequence). The CDR3 is made up of 22 amino acids. Trimming cost V 7 bases and J 0 bases, with 35 bases left between them. CDR3 in amino acids: CASICPVTNGQLVDGSTDTQYF. DNA for the CDR3: TGCGCCAGCATATGTCCGGTCACGAATGGACAGCTTGTTGATGGGAGCACAGATACGCAGTATTTT.

For this clonotype: This sequence may be a read error, since a much larger clone differs from it by one base. The rearrangement uses TRBV4-2 and TRBJ1-2; D uncertain. This CDR3 has 14 residues. Germline lookup yields CDR1 LGHNA and CDR2 YNFKEQ. The V and J ends lost 7 bases and 2 bases respectively, with 14 bases between them. The CDR3 DNA sequence: TGTGCCAGCAACCACTTGGACGGCAACTATGGCTACACCTTC. Residues: CASNHLDGNYGYTF.

Comment on this clonotype: This CDR3 is missing its conserved last phenylalanine or tryptophan, likely due to a read error. This chain joins TRBV12-3 or TRBV12-4 and TRBJ2-7; 9 bases are shared with TRBD1. Losses at the gene ends were 3 bases for V and 9 bases for J; bases not matched to a gene: 6. CDR3 size: 13 residues. CDR3 in amino acids: CASSLPGQGGQYL. CDR3 nucleotide sequence: TGTGCCAGCAGTTTGCCGGGACAGGGAGGGCAGTACTTA.